Shown below are 31 T cell receptor beta chains from a single sample sequenced in a study of control samples from healthy donors and cancer patients. TCRdb's table, derived via immunoSEQ multiplex PCR, lists solely in-frame clones and lacks some. The sample records approximately 120,000 clones, around 87% being singletons. Source material: blood. The receptors come from a man between 60 and 75 years old in good health.

The chain links TRBV12-3 or TRBV12-4 to TRBJ1-2; perhaps TRBD1 as D (5 bases). This CDR3 contains 13 residues. The germline V and J ends were trimmed by 6 bases and 5 bases, with 13 bases remaining between them. The CDR3 region is CASRPGLIYGYTF. CDR3 bases: TGTGCCAGCAGGCCGGGACTCATTTATGGCTACACCTTC.

V is TRBV5-6 and J is TRBJ2-6; no clear D. Germline V CDR1 and CDR2: SGHDT, YYEEEE. This CDR3 is 16 amino acids long. The V end was cut by 9 bases, the J end by 2 bases, with 18 bases between. Here the CDR3 reads CATALGRLPGANVLTF. CDR3 coding DNA: TGTGCCACCGCTCTCGGCCGACTGCCTGGGGCCAACGTCCTGACTTTC.

This chain uses TRBV7-2 with TRBJ2-3; 12 nucleotides agree with TRBD2. The CDR3 contains 17 residues. The trim removed 6 bases at V and 6 bases at J, leaving 13 bases unmatched. Germline V gives CDR1 SGHTA, CDR2 FQGNSA. The CDR3 here is CASSLRTSGTAGDTQYF. The CDR3 nucleotides are TGTGCCAGCAGTCTTCGGACTAGCGGGACAGCTGGGGATACGCAGTATTTT.

The chain links TRBV30 to TRBJ2-7, with D perhaps matching TRBD1 (5 bases). With 0 bases removed from V and 12 bases from J, the gap between germline ends came to 12 bases. The CDR3 covers 11 residues. CDR1 and CDR2 (germline): GTSNPN, SVGIG (reference sequence). The CDR3 DNA is TGTGCCTGGAGTGTCCAGGGCCTTTTGTACTTC. Encoded protein: CAWSVQGLLYF.

The chain carries TRBV7-2 and TRBJ2-3, with 10 bases that match TRBD2. The germline CDR1 and CDR2 sequences are SGHTA and FQGNSA. The CDR3 covers 17 residues. The ends lost 1 base at V and 7 bases at J; junction bases unmatched: 11. This CDR3 is CASSLVSSGGAGYTQYF. DNA for the CDR3: TGTGCCAGCAGCTTAGTCTCAAGCGGGGGGGCGGGATATACGCAGTATTTT.

This clone appeared a few times. V gene TRBV5-8 combines with J gene TRBJ1-5; a possible D gene is TRBD1 (5 bases). Germline CDR1 SGHTS, CDR2 YDEGEE. V was clipped by 4 bases and J by 6 bases, with 17 bases between them. The CDR3 consists of 15 residues. The DNA of the CDR3 is TGTGCCAGCAGCACGGGCGGGGGGGTCGGTCAGCCCCAGCATTTT. Translation: CASSTGGGVGQPQHF.

This chain connects TRBV28 to TRBJ1-5, with unresolved D. The germline V and J ends were trimmed by 6 bases and 0 bases, with 9 bases remaining between them. CDR1 is MDHEN and CDR2 is SYDVKM in the germline V gene. This CDR3 contains 14 residues. CDR3 sequence reads: CASRISNSNQPQHF. DNA of the CDR3: TGTGCCAGCAGAATTTCCAATAGCAATCAGCCCCAGCATTTT.

The J gene is TRBJ1-2, the V gene TRBV28; D is ambiguous. V was trimmed by 7 bases and J by 4 bases, leaving 19 bases between them. Germline-derived CDR1 and CDR2 are MDHEN and SYDVKM. The CDR3 spans 15 residues. Here the CDR3 DNA reads TGTGCCAGCATTCCCATTGGAGAGGCCTCCTATGGCTACACCTTC. Translation gives CASIPIGEASYGYTF.

V gene TRBV19 combines with J gene TRBJ1-2; D is ambiguous. The CDR3 spans 16 residues. Looked up from germline, CDR1 is LNHDA and CDR2 is SQIVND (reference sequence). Trimming stripped 1 base from V and 8 bases from J, with 20 bases between. The CDR3 sequence: CASSIAHTSTQAGYTF. DNA of the CDR3: TGTGCCAGTAGTATAGCACATACATCGACCCAGGCCGGCTACACCTTC.

The V and J genes are TRBV5-1 and TRBJ2-7, with 8 bases fitting TRBD1. CDR1 and CDR2 (germline): SGHRS, YFSETQ. This CDR3 spans 14 amino acids. V shed 4 bases, J shed 2 bases, and the junction held 5 bases outside the gene matches. CDR3 sequence reads: CASSPGQATYEQYF. As DNA, the CDR3 is TGCGCCAGCAGCCCGGGACAGGCGACCTACGAGCAGTACTTC.

This rearrangement joins TRBV18 to TRBJ2-3; D is unclear. Between the trimmed V and J ends, which lost 6 bases and 2 bases, there was a span of 12 bases. The CDR3 length is 14 residues. The V gene's germline CDR1 is KGHSH and CDR2 LQKENI. The CDR3 is CASSHGQNTDTQYF. In DNA, the CDR3 is TGTGCCAGCTCCCATGGGCAGAACACAGATACGCAGTATTTT.

The J gene is TRBJ2-3, the V gene TRBV18, with D possibly being TRBD1 or TRBD2 (6 bases each). This CDR3 region has 18 residues. CDR1 and CDR2 from the germline V gene are KGHSH and LQKENI. V lost 0 bases to trimming and J lost 1 base, with 17 bases between them. CDR3 nucleotides: TGTGCCAGCTCACCACCGGTCTCCAGGGGAGGAGGCACAGATACGCAGTATTTT. Encoded protein: CASSPPVSRGGGTDTQYF.

The J gene is TRBJ1-2, the V gene TRBV5-5; D gene uncertain. Trimming took off 1 base at V and 0 bases at J, with 10 bases between the two ends. The CDR3 is made up of 15 amino acids. The germline V gene encodes CDR1 SGHKS and CDR2 YYEKEE (reference sequence). The CDR3 coding sequence is TGTGCCAGCAGCTTGTTAGCGATAGCTAACTATGGCTACACCTTC. Translation gives CASSLLAIANYGYTF.

This chain uses TRBV18 with TRBJ1-6; 8 bases line up with TRBD1. Germline V lookup: CDR1 KGHSH, CDR2 LQKENI. Trimming removed 3 bases from V and 7 bases from J; junction bases left unmatched: 5. This CDR3 is 15 amino acids long. The CDR3 sequence is CASSPMDRVNSPLHF. CDR3 coding DNA: TGTGCCAGCTCACCCATGGACAGGGTAAATTCACCCCTCCACTTT.

The chain carries TRBV28 and TRBJ1-6; D is perhaps TRBD1 (5 bases). Looked up from germline, CDR1 is MDHEN and CDR2 is SYDVKM. V was pared by 3 bases and J by 0 bases, with 15 bases between. The CDR3 is 18 residues long. CDR3 sequence: CASSFNRPSSSYNSPLHF. The CDR3 DNA is TGTGCCAGCAGTTTTAACAGGCCATCGAGCTCCTATAATTCACCCCTCCACTTT. The variable domain in full, with the rest retrieved from reference TRBV28 and TRBJ1-6, is DVKVTQSSRYLVKRTGEKVFLECVQDMDHENMFWYRQDPGLGLRLIYFSYDVKMKEKGDIPEGYSVSREKKERFSLILESASTNQTSMYLCASSFNRPSSSYNSPLHFGNGTRLTVT.

The V call is TRBV7-2, the J call TRBJ1-2; no clear D gene. This CDR3 is 13 amino acids long. With 2 bases removed from V and 0 bases from J, the gap between germline ends came to 4 bases. CDR1 and CDR2 from the germline V gene are SGHTA and FQGNSA. The CDR3 loop is CASSLQTNYGYTF. DNA for the CDR3: TGTGCCAGCAGCTTACAGACTAACTATGGCTACACCTTC.

CDR3 loop: CASSQGGTLNKNIQYF. The CDR3 DNA follows: TGTGCCAGCAGCCAAGGAGGGACACTAAACAAAAACATTCAGTACTTC. The chain is built from TRBV3-1 (or the pseudogene TRBV3-2) and TRBJ2-4; D is perhaps TRBD1 (6 bases). Per germline, CDR1 LGHDT and CDR2 YNNKEL (reference sequence). The CDR3 runs to 16 residues. V was clipped by 1 base and J by 3 bases, with 13 bases between them.

V and J are TRBV5-4 and TRBJ2-3; TRBD2 might be the D (5 bases). Looked up from germline, CDR1 is SGHNT and CDR2 is YYREEE (reference sequence). The CDR3 spans 13 residues. V lost 4 bases and J lost 0, with 6 bases in between. Here the CDR3 DNA reads TGTGCCAGCAGCCGCGGGAGCACAGATACGCAGTATTTT. Protein sequence: CASSRGSTDTQYF.

This rearrangement joins TRBV25-1 to TRBJ2-2; D unresolved. There are 16 residues in the CDR3. V lost 1 base, J lost 4 bases, and 13 bases lay in between. The germline CDR1 and CDR2 sequences are MGHDK and SYGVNS. The DNA for the CDR3 is TGTGCCAGCAGTGAATTCGGCCGGATAGGCACCGGGGAGCTGTTTTTT. Encoded protein: CASSEFGRIGTGELFF.

The CDR3 spells CASSQLGGNTEAFF. The CDR3 nucleotides read TGTGCCAGCAGCCAACTGGGGGGGAACACTGAAGCTTTCTTT. V is TRBV3-1 (or the pseudogene TRBV3-2) and J is TRBJ1-1; the D gene is possibly TRBD1 (5 bases). V lost 2 bases and J 1 base, leaving 8 bases between the germline ends. Per germline, CDR1 LGHDT and CDR2 YNNKEL (reference sequence). The CDR3 length is 14 residues.

This chain joins TRBV4-3 and TRBJ2-6, with D unclear. The V and J ends lost 0 bases and 0 bases respectively, with 9 bases between them. This CDR3 contains 17 residues. Germline loops: CDR1 LGHNA, CDR2 YSLEER. CDR3 in DNA: TGCGCCAGCAGCCAAGATGAAGCCCTCTCTGGGGCCAACGTCCTGACTTTC. This gives the protein CASSQDEALSGANVLTF.

This clone has only a few counts. The CDR3 protein is CASSLKIQETQYF. CDR3 nucleotide sequence: TGTGCCAGCAGCTTAAAAATACAAGAGACCCAGTACTTC. The chain uses TRBV7-3 and TRBJ2-5, with no clear D. The CDR3 is 13 residues long. V lost 1 base, J lost 2 bases, and 5 bases lay in between. Germline V gives CDR1 SGHTA, CDR2 FQGTGA.

This clone was recorded once. This chain joins TRBV24-1 and TRBJ1-5, with D possibly being TRBD1 (5 bases). The V gene lost 9 bases and the J gene lost 5 bases, with 25 bases spanning the gap. This CDR3 spans 17 amino acids. The germline gives CDR1 KGHDR, CDR2 SFDVKD. CDR3 in DNA: TGTGCCACCGGCCCTTCGGGGCAGGGCGGGGGGGATCAGCCCCAGCATTTT. Translation: CATGPSGQGGGDQPQHF.

The V gene is TRBV7-2, the J gene TRBJ1-4; TRBD1 aligns across 9 bases. Trimming cost V 1 base and J 10 bases; bases outside gene matches: 7. CDR3 length: 15 residues. Germline V CDR1 and CDR2: SGHTA, FQGNSA. The CDR3: CASSLGVGQGTKLFF. The DNA for the CDR3 is TGTGCCAGCAGCTTAGGGGTAGGACAGGGGACAAAACTGTTTTTT.

This clone was seen only once. The chain links TRBV5-1 to TRBJ1-3, with D possibly TRBD1 on 6 matching bases. Germline CDR1 reads SGHRS; CDR2 reads YFSETQ. The ends were cut back, 4 bases at V and 0 bases at J, with 14 bases in the middle. This CDR3 comprises 16 residues. The CDR3 DNA follows: TGCGCCAGCAGCCCGTTCGTAGGGGGCTCTGGAAACACCATATATTTT. Its translation: CASSPFVGGSGNTIYF.

The chain uses TRBV5-1 and TRBJ2-2; 8 nucleotides line up with TRBD1. V lost 2 bases and J lost 6; bases outside the gene matches: 6. Per the germline V gene, CDR1 is SGHRS and CDR2 is YFSETQ. The CDR3 extends over 15 amino acids. The DNA of the CDR3 is TGCGCCAGCAGCTTCATCGCAGGGGGCCCCGGGGAGCTGTTTTTT. This sequence encodes CASSFIAGGPGELFF.

This clone turned up a few times. This chain uses TRBV5-1 with TRBJ1-4; D gene unclear. Germline CDR1 is SGHRS and CDR2 is YFSETQ. This CDR3 has 15 amino acids. Trimming pared 4 bases from V and 6 bases from J, leaving 16 bases between. In DNA, the CDR3 is TGCGCCAGCAGCGGGGAGGGTCTTATAGATGAAAAACTGTTTTTT. Translating it yields CASSGEGLIDEKLFF.

The J gene is TRBJ1-1, the V gene TRBV10-3; 10 positions agree with TRBD1. Per germline, CDR1 ENHRY and CDR2 SYGVKD. V shed 5 bases, J shed 6 bases, and the junction held 9 bases outside the gene matches. The CDR3 length is 15 residues. CDR3 loop: CAISRQGAVGSEAFF. Here the CDR3 DNA reads TGTGCCATCAGTCGACAGGGGGCGGTCGGGTCTGAAGCTTTCTTT.

The genes are TRBV3-1 (or the pseudogene TRBV3-2) and TRBJ2-3; D gene ambiguous. V was shortened by 6 bases and J by 1 base, with 11 bases between the two germline ends. Germline V lookup: CDR1 LGHDT, CDR2 YNNKEL (reference sequence). This CDR3 contains 14 residues. The CDR3 nucleotides read TGTGCCAGCAGTCGGTTGGGTGGCACAGATACGCAGTATTTT. This codes for CASSRLGGTDTQYF.

The chain recombines TRBV19 with TRBJ1-4; 7 positions agree with TRBD1. Germline CDR1 LNHDA, CDR2 SQIVND (reference sequence). Unmatched junction bases numbered 9, after V lost 5 bases and J lost 6 bases. The CDR3 spans 15 residues. In nucleotides, the CDR3 is TGTGCCAGTAGTGCCGAGGGGGCGCCTGATGAAAAACTGTTTTTT. Protein: CASSAEGAPDEKLFF.

This chain joins TRBV28 and TRBJ1-4; the D is unclear. The CDR3 consists of 14 residues. Germline-derived CDR1 and CDR2 are MDHEN and SYDVKM. V was shortened by 5 bases and J by 0 bases, with 7 bases between the two germline ends. CDR3 DNA: TGTGCCAGCAGTCGAGATGCAACTAATGAAAAACTGTTTTTT. Translating it yields CASSRDATNEKLFF.